This is a list of T cell receptor beta chains from one sample in a study of T-cell memory formation after mild COVID-19. TCRdb reanalysed the 5' RACE reads using MiXCR and keeps one entry per CDR3 protein. Of about 210,000 distinct CDR3 sequences listed, roughly 30% are singletons. The sample consisted of PBMCs or a T cell subset sorted from them (not recorded which). The receptors shown here come from an adult woman who had mild COVID-19 (a few samples of this study predate the infection). Cell type and time point are not known. Each CDR3 is given without its conserved first and last residue. Some rows mark clone size as missing; the rest say once, few, many or name a class of expanded clone.

v_call clone_size cdr3_aa
TRBV20-1 few SAAGTSEPYEQY
TRBV7-2 medium-sized ASSLTSSGSPGTDTQY
TRBV23-1 . ASSHQKTGRETQY
TRBV12-5 few ASGLVSGDTGELF
TRBV24-1 . ATSWGGGRAQETQY
TRBV15 few ATSNARGETQY
TRBV7-9 . ASSLLAGGYTDTQY
TRBV9 . ASSVVGLKGYT
TRBV24-1 . ATSDPGGASTDTQY
TRBV10-3 many ASKQGNTGELF
TRBV12-5 . ASGLVLDGTGELF
TRBV9 few ASSLSTGVNAEAF
TRBV10-3 few AIAGDGGVGREQY
TRBV3-1 many ASSQGPLSSYEQY
TRBV5-6 . ASSPGENQPQH
TRBV5-1 . ASRVQGRTGELF
TRBV27 . ASSLTAYQPQH
TRBV5-1 . ASSTATANTEAF
TRBV19 few ATRPPYFTDTQY
TRBV12-3/TRBV12-4 . ASRASARANEQF